These T cell receptor beta chains were read from a single sample in a study of identical twins. Using its own MiXCR run on the 5' RACE reads, TCRdb lists one record per CDR3 protein. Of 400,000 to 550,000 distinct CDR3 sequences listed, roughly a fifth are singletons. The same data also went into a second study, on T cells expressing NK-cell markers.

What was sequenced was CD4+ T cells sorted from blood. The receptors stem from a woman aged 18-30 years in good health. Both conserved end residues are part of each CDR3.

J | V | CDR3
TRBJ2-1 | TRBV7-7 | CASSPSLGSNWEQFF
TRBJ2-7 | TRBV27 | CASKTGTGGPEQYF
TRBJ2-3 | TRBV7-8 | CASSLGGRGTDTQYF
TRBJ2-1 | TRBV12-3/TRBV12-4 | CASSLLAGLASPPSYNEQFF
TRBJ2-4 | TRBV2 | CASSEGVGIQYF
TRBJ1-2 | TRBV20-1 | CSARAGQGAYTF
TRBJ1-5 | TRBV27 | CASSQKHNQPQHF
TRBJ2-1 | TRBV7-6 | CASSNSSGGAYYNEQFF
TRBJ1-1 | TRBV29-1 | CSVATSQGTEAFF
TRBJ2-2 | TRBV12-3/TRBV12-4 | CASKPGLNTGELFF
TRBJ2-5 | TRBV6-1 | CASRSSGRPWTQYF
TRBJ2-6 | TRBV6-2/TRBV6-3 | CASNGPLGANVLTF
TRBJ2-1 | TRBV24-1 | CATSDLVGREQFF
TRBJ2-4 | TRBV12-3/TRBV12-4 | CASSFSSGTVNIQYF
TRBJ1-2 | TRBV20-1 | CSASAQYGYTF
TRBJ1-1 | TRBV7-3 | CASSWTTNTEAFF
TRBJ2-1 | TRBV20-1 | CSAREASGRGEQFF
TRBJ2-5 | TRBV6-1 | CASSPIAGGFKTQYF
TRBJ2-7 | TRBV5-1 | CASSFTGPGEEQYF
TRBJ2-6 | TRBV6-2/TRBV6-3 | CASTPTRAVFLNSRSGANVLTF
TRBJ1-2 | TRBV29-1 | CSGTGPDGYTF
TRBJ2-5 | TRBV3-1 | CASSWRTWMGETQYF
TRBJ2-1 | TRBV20-1 | CSVFRLLYNEQFF
TRBJ2-1 | TRBV10-2 | CATGTSGRGEQFF
TRBJ2-6 | TRBV6-2/TRBV6-3 | CASSPRQGRFPGANVLTF
TRBJ1-5 | TRBV6-1 | CASSSRTPFSNQPQHF
TRBJ2-5 | TRBV5-1 | CASSPWGREETQYF
TRBJ2-7 | TRBV5-4 | CASSLPGGPASSYEQYF
TRBJ2-1 | TRBV7-9 | CASSLVANRLNEQFF
TRBJ2-3 | TRBV6-5 | CASSYSRGGRIDTQYF
TRBJ1-1 | TRBV5-1 | CASSLAPHAVTEAFF
TRBJ2-7 | TRBV7-2 | CASSLELAGSTGEQYF
TRBJ1-3 | TRBV20-1 | CSAGQGRNTIYF
TRBJ2-7 | TRBV10-3 | CAISDTGGYEQYF
TRBJ2-1 | TRBV7-8 | CASSLSRGEQFF
TRBJ2-7 | TRBV10-3 | CATSSVAVSSYEQYF
TRBJ2-4 | TRBV6-2/TRBV6-3 | CASSYSAGGVNIQYF
TRBJ2-1 | TRBV11-1 | CASSAEAGLNSRFSYNEQFF
TRBJ1-1 | TRBV20-1 | CCARDLGPGKGTEAFF
TRBJ2-2 | TRBV7-8 | CASSLVRSSGGELFF
TRBJ1-2 | TRBV7-2 | CASSLSAGSYGYTF
TRBJ2-2 | TRBV12-3/TRBV12-4 | CASSLVSGDTGELFF
TRBJ2-7 | TRBV6-6 | CASRPGQGIEYF
TRBJ2-2 | TRBV7-9 | CASSSRRSYTGELFF
TRBJ2-2 | TRBV12-3/TRBV12-4 | CASSSGGELFF
TRBJ1-1 | TRBV6-1 | CASTNSPGQQNTEAFF
TRBJ1-4 | TRBV29-1 | CSVEGGANEKLFF
TRBJ2-1 | TRBV6-5 | CASSYPSGTRYNEQFF
TRBJ1-2 | TRBV20-1 | CSALRDNYGYTF
TRBJ2-3 | TRBV5-1 | CASSLAPGTDTQYF
TRBJ2-1 | TRBV6-5 | CAGSPPGNEQFF
TRBJ2-1 | TRBV30 | CAFAGRTGTVFYNEQFF
TRBJ2-1 | TRBV7-9 | CASSLPQGANNEQFF